The 27 T cell receptor beta chains presented below share a single source sample, sequenced in a study of cytomegalovirus exposure and HLA in healthy donors. The PCR contained 60 Vbeta and 13 Jbeta primers. The method was immunoSEQ multiplex PCR; TCRdb's version includes in-frame clones alone and lacks a portion of them. The data contain around 61,000 clones, roughly 90% of them seen just once; the ten biggest clones take up approximately 1.6%. Sequenced sample: PBMCs. Source of these receptors: a man under 40 in good health and CMV-seropositive.

The V gene is TRBV19, the J gene TRBJ2-1; tentatively, D is TRBD2 (6 bases). The CDR3 runs to 13 residues. Looked up from germline, CDR1 is LNHDA and CDR2 is SQIVND (reference sequence). The V end lost 5 bases, the J end lost 3 bases, and 8 bases lay between the germline ends. CDR3: CASSASDYNEQFF. The CDR3 nucleotides are TGTGCCAGTAGTGCTAGCGACTACAATGAGCAGTTCTTC.

This chain joins TRBV28 and TRBJ2-4, with TRBD2 as a possible D gene (6 bases). Germline V gene sequence: CDR1 MDHEN, CDR2 SYDVKM. This CDR3 has 16 residues. Trimming shortened V by 2 bases and J by 2 bases, and 13 bases separated the two germline ends. CDR3 amino acids: CASSLAGTLTKNIQYF. CDR3 coding DNA: TGTGCCAGCAGTTTAGCGGGAACCCTTACCAAAAACATTCAGTACTTC.

This rearrangement joins TRBV5-1 to TRBJ2-1; D might be TRBD2 (6 bases). The CDR3 is 15 residues long. V lost 4 bases and J lost 8, with 19 bases in between. Germline-derived CDR1 and CDR2 are SGHRS and YFSETQ. DNA for the CDR3: TGCGCCAGCAGCCCGCCTCGACTAGTATTGGATGAGCAGTTCTTC. It is translated as CASSPPRLVLDEQFF.

The rearrangement links TRBV2 to TRBJ2-3; 9 positions agree with TRBD2. Germline CDR1 reads SNHLY; CDR2 reads FYNNEI. V lost 2 bases to trimming and J lost 6 bases; unmatched junction nucleotides: 0. This CDR3 has 13 residues. The CDR3 loop is CASSELAGDTQYF. In DNA, the CDR3 is TGTGCCAGCAGTGAACTAGCGGGGGATACGCAGTATTTT.

The chain links TRBV6-5 to TRBJ2-7; 7 bases agree with TRBD2. The CDR3 sequence is 15 residues long. V was pared by 2 bases and J by 2 bases, with 6 bases of the junction left unmatched. The germline gives CDR1 MNHEY, CDR2 SVGAGI. CDR3 coding DNA: TGTGCCAGCAGTTACGCCCCTAGCGGTCCCTACGAGCAGTACTTC. Translating gives CASSYAPSGPYEQYF.

The chain is built from TRBV7-3 and TRBJ2-7; 7 bases align to TRBD1. Germline trimming cut 5 bases from V and 5 bases from J; bases unmatched to any gene: 3. CDR1 SGHTA and CDR2 FQGTGA come from the germline V gene. The CDR3 is made up of 12 amino acids. CDR3 nucleotides: TGTGCCAGCAGCGCGACAGGGAACGAGCAGTACTTC. Encoded protein: CASSATGNEQYF.

The CDR3 region has the DNA TGTGCCAGCTCACCGGGCGGAGCGGGAGGAAGCACAGATACGCAGTATTTT. Translated: CASSPGGAGGSTDTQYF. V is TRBV18 and J is TRBJ2-3, with TRBD2 matching 9 bases. The CDR3 covers 17 residues. CDR1 is KGHSH, CDR2 LQKENI, per germline. J lost 0 bases, V lost 3 bases, and 7 bases had no gene match.

The chain carries TRBV28 and TRBJ2-7, with D unclear. The CDR3 extends over 12 amino acids. The V gene lost 6 bases and the J gene lost 2 bases, with 8 bases spanning the gap. From germline, CDR1 is MDHEN and CDR2 SYDVKM. CDR3 protein: CASSPTTYEQYF. CDR3 in DNA: TGTGCCAGCAGCCCAACTACCTACGAGCAGTACTTC.

The J gene is TRBJ1-1, the V gene TRBV5-1; D gene uncertain. V was cut by 4 bases and J by 3 bases, with 10 bases left in between. Germline V gene data show CDR1 as SGHRS and CDR2 as YFSETQ. The CDR3 is 13 amino acids. For the CDR3, the DNA is TGCGCCAGCAGCCGAACGGTGGACACTGAAGCTTTCTTT. The encoded protein is CASSRTVDTEAFF.

The chain combines TRBV2 with TRBJ2-2; D remains ambiguous. The CDR3 length is 15 residues. The germline V and J ends were trimmed by 2 bases and 1 base, with 8 bases remaining between them. Germline V gene data show CDR1 as SNHLY and CDR2 as FYNNEI. As DNA, the CDR3 is TGTGCCAGCAGTGAATTATCCGGGAACACCGGGGAGCTGTTTTTT. It encodes CASSELSGNTGELFF.

This sequence joins TRBV5-4 and TRBJ2-2; 8 nucleotides line up with TRBD1. The CDR3 has 16 residues. J gave up 4 bases and V 1 base, and 6 bases lay outside the gene matches. CDR1 and CDR2 (germline): SGHNT, YYREEE (reference sequence). CDR3 coding DNA: TGTGCCAGCAGCTTGAAAGGGACAGGTCCCACCGGGGAGCTGTTTTTT. Protein: CASSLKGTGPTGELFF.

The rearrangement uses TRBV19 and TRBJ1-4; D is uncertain. The CDR3 spans 15 residues. Trimming stripped 3 bases from V and 5 bases from J, with 13 bases between. CDR1 is LNHDA, CDR2 SQIVND, per germline (reference sequence). As DNA, the CDR3 is TGTGCCAGTAGTATTGTTCAGGAGCGGAATGAAAAACTGTTTTTT. Protein product: CASSIVQERNEKLFF.

This chain uses TRBV19 with TRBJ1-5, with a tentative D call TRBD1 (5 bases). V lost 7 bases, J lost 3 bases, and 13 bases lay in between. From germline, CDR1 is LNHDA and CDR2 SQIVND (reference sequence). The length of the CDR3 is 14 residues. CDR3 DNA sequence: TGTGCCAGTAAGGGCGGGACCGACAATCAGCCCCAGCATTTT. Encoded protein: CASKGGTDNQPQHF.

The genes are TRBV27 and TRBJ2-7, with 15 bases that match TRBD2. Germline CDR1 and CDR2: MNHEY and SMNVEV (reference sequence). The length of the CDR3 is 18 residues. V lost 5 bases and J lost 6; bases outside the gene matches: 14. For the CDR3, the DNA is TGTGCCAGCAGTCCATGGACTAGCGGGAGGGCCGGGTTAAGCGAGCAGTACTTC. It yields the protein CASSPWTSGRAGLSEQYF.

V gene TRBV30 combines with J gene TRBJ1-2, with unresolved D. V lost 4 bases and J lost 7, with 10 bases in between. The germline V gene encodes CDR1 GTSNPN and CDR2 SVGIG (reference sequence). The CDR3 spans 11 residues. The CDR3 sequence: CAWNRGGGYTF. The CDR3 bases are TGTGCCTGGAACCGAGGAGGTGGCTACACCTTC.

The chain is built from TRBV2 and TRBJ2-4; TRBD1 might be the D (5 bases). CDR1 and CDR2 from the germline V gene are SNHLY and FYNNEI. The length of the CDR3 is 16 residues. V was cut by 4 bases and J by 3 bases, with 16 bases left in between. CDR3 DNA sequence: TGTGCCAGCAGTGGGCAAGGGGCAGTTGGCAAAAACATTCAGTACTTC. Translated, it gives CASSGQGAVGKNIQYF. Variable domain in full (rest from reference TRBV2 and TRBJ2-4): EPEVTQTPSHQVTQMGQEVILRCVPISNHLYFYWYRQILGQKVEFLVSFYNNEISEKSEIFDDQFSVERPDGSNFTLKIRSTKLEDSAMYFCASSGQGAVGKNIQYFGAGTRLSVL.

The chain combines TRBV11-2 with TRBJ2-3, with 7 bases fitting TRBD2. The CDR3 spans 16 residues. V dropped 1 base and J dropped 2; count of bases not matched to a gene: 6. Germline V lookup: CDR1 SGHAT, CDR2 FQNNGV. The CDR3 is CASSLGSGGYTDTQYF. DNA of the CDR3: TGTGCCAGCAGCTTAGGATCGGGAGGATACACAGATACGCAGTATTTT.

This clone was counted once. The chain links TRBV19 to TRBJ2-1, with 8 nucleotides matching TRBD2. The germline CDR1 and CDR2 sequences are LNHDA and SQIVND (reference sequence). J was trimmed by 6 bases and V by 5 bases; bases with no gene match: 15. This CDR3 spans 17 amino acids. In nucleotides, the CDR3 is TGTGCCAGTAGTTTCCCAGCGGGAGCGGGATACTTCAATGAGCAGTTCTTC. It translates to CASSFPAGAGYFNEQFF.

V is TRBV7-8 and J is TRBJ2-7, with 8 bases identical to TRBD1. The V and J ends lost 5 bases and 2 bases, in that order; junction bases with no gene match: 5. The length of the CDR3 is 14 residues. Germline V gene sequence: CDR1 SGHVS, CDR2 FQNEAQ. The CDR3, as DNA: TGTGCCAGCAGCCGGGACAGGAATACCTACGAGCAGTACTTC. Translated, it gives CASSRDRNTYEQYF.

The CDR3 DNA reads as TGTGCCAGCAGCTCACAGGGGTACGAGCAGTACTTC. It specifies CASSSQGYEQYF. V and J are TRBV7-6 and TRBJ2-7; 7 nucleotides match TRBD1. Germline CDR1 SGHVS, CDR2 FNYEAQ. After removal of 4 bases from V and 4 bases from J, the junction contained 1 base not matched to a gene. The CDR3 extends over 12 amino acids.

V and J are TRBV4-1 and TRBJ2-1, with D unclear. V lost 0 bases and J 8 bases, leaving 8 bases between the germline ends. The CDR3 sequence is 13 residues long. Per germline, CDR1 MGHRA and CDR2 YSYEKL. The CDR3 nucleotides are TGCGCCAGCAGCCAAGAGTTTAGTTATGAGCAGTTCTTC. It translates to CASSQEFSYEQFF.

The chain combines TRBV7-2 with TRBJ1-4; possible D gene TRBD1, 5 bases. This CDR3 has 15 residues. V was pared by 0 bases and J by 8 bases, with 13 bases between. CDR1 is SGHTA, CDR2 FQGNSA, per germline. The CDR3 DNA reads as TGTGCCAGCAGCTTAGCGAAGACAGTAGGGGAAAAACTGTTTTTT. It translates to CASSLAKTVGEKLFF. Filled out from reference TRBV7-2 and TRBJ1-4, the complete variable domain reads GAGVSQSPSNKVTEKGKDVELRCDPISGHTALYWYRQSLGQGLEFLIYFQGNSAPDKSGLPSDRFSAERTGGSVSTLTIQRTQQEDSAVYLCASSLAKTVGEKLFFGSGTQLSVL.

The genes are TRBV11-2 and TRBJ2-1, with D possibly being TRBD2 (6 bases). The germline V gene has CDR1 SGHAT and CDR2 FQNNGV. This CDR3 is built from 13 residues. The germline V and J ends were trimmed by 5 bases and 10 bases, with 15 bases remaining between them. CDR3 in amino acids: CASSLSRDGEQFF. CDR3 DNA: TGTGCCAGCAGCCTCTCGCGGGATGGGGAGCAGTTCTTC.

The chain joins TRBV15 to TRBJ1-4; no clear D gene. Germline CDR1 is LNHNV and CDR2 is YYDKDF (reference sequence). The CDR3 spans 15 residues. V shed 0 bases and J shed 4 bases, with 9 bases lying between them. The CDR3 is CATSRDRAGNEKLFF. The CDR3 nucleotides are TGTGCCACCAGCAGAGATCGAGCCGGTAATGAAAAACTGTTTTTT. The whole variable domain, filled in from reference TRBV15 and TRBJ1-4, reads DAMVIQNPRYQVTQFGKPVTLSCSQTLNHNVMYWYQQKSSQAPKLLFHYYDKDFNNEADTPDNFQSRRPNTSFCFLDIRSPGLGDTAMYLCATSRDRAGNEKLFFGSGTQLSVL.

This chain connects TRBV18 to TRBJ2-1; TRBD1 matches at 7 bases. The V and J ends lost 3 bases and 6 bases, in that order; junction bases with no gene match: 8. This CDR3 comprises 15 residues. The germline CDR1 and CDR2 sequences are KGHSH and LQKENI. The CDR3 is CASSPNGQDFNEQFF. CDR3 in DNA: TGTGCCAGCTCACCCAATGGACAGGACTTCAATGAGCAGTTCTTC.

This sequence joins TRBV30 and TRBJ2-3, with D tentatively TRBD2 (6 bases). V lost 2 bases, J lost 6 bases, and 12 bases lay in between. The CDR3 contains 13 residues. Germline V gives CDR1 GTSNPN, CDR2 SVGIG (reference sequence). The chain's CDR3 is CAWSIGSSDTQYF. DNA for the CDR3: TGTGCCTGGAGTATCGGGAGTTCGGATACGCAGTATTTT.

This clone came up once. This sequence joins TRBV11-2 and TRBJ2-5; no firm D call. TRBJ2-7 explains the end of the DNA better; the J call may be wrong. The CDR3 is 14 residues long. Germline CDR1 is SGHAT and CDR2 is FQNNGV. Here the CDR3 reads CASSLTPSNYEQYF. Written as DNA, the CDR3 is TGTGCCAGCAGCTTAACCCCTAGTAACTACGAGCAGTACTTC.